The clone carrying this T cell receptor beta chain was counted ten times or more. Antigen specificity is unknown. Synthesis of cDNA was performed by 5'RACE using 10-nucleotide random UMIs. TCRdb re-analysed the 5' RACE reads in MiXCR, keeping a single row per CDR3 protein. Altogether fewer than 85,000 distinct CDR3 sequences are present, approximately 4.1% being singletons, with the ten largest covering 1% to 1.5%. The sample originates from a study of neurological immune-mediated disorders. General study findings and limits: The study found the most TCR clonal expansion in HTLV-1-associated myelopathy and the least in multiple sclerosis, below healthy controls. Phylogenetic grouping assigned the repertoires of 18 of 34 multiple sclerosis patients to a single cluster of related CDR3 sequences. This cluster may be a repertoire-level signature.

Germline CDR1 reads SGHRS; CDR2 reads YFSETQ. This CDR3 region has 16 residues. Trimming removed 1 base from V and 1 base from J; junction bases left unmatched: 6. What was sequenced was PBMCs. The receptor was isolated from a man aged 25-40 years with multiple sclerosis. The rearrangement uses TRBV5-1 and TRBJ2-5; TRBD2 agrees at 8 bases. CDR3 residues: CASSLSTGGPQETQYF. The CDR3 DNA is TGCGCCAGCAGCTTGTCTACGGGGGGGCCCCAAGAGACCCAGTACTTC.